Sequencing of this T cell receptor (beta chain) was carried out in a study of cytomegalovirus exposure and HLA in healthy donors. Germline CDR1 and CDR2: SGHRS and YFSETQ. The length of the CDR3 is 15 residues. V shed 4 bases and J shed 2 bases, with 14 bases lying between them. As concerns this clone: The antigen remains undetermined.

Only in-frame clones appear in the TCRdb table, and some are missing; sequencing was by immunoSEQ multiplex PCR. The table has a few hundred thousand clones, around 86% seen once. Study-wide points: Researchers catalogued over 150 TCR beta chains as cytomegalovirus-associated. According to reports, the classifier identified cytomegalovirus status with high specificity and sensitivity.

This receptor was identified in a woman between 18 and 30 years old in good health and CMV-seronegative. The sequenced sample was PBMCs. The rearrangement uses TRBV5-1 and TRBJ2-3, with D unclear. The CDR3 loop is CASSPFTVSTDTQYF. DNA for the CDR3: TGCGCCAGCAGCCCGTTCACAGTTTCCACAGATACGCAGTATTTT.